Below are 17 T cell receptor beta chains sequenced from a single sample in a study of OX40 agonist ivuxolimab in advanced cancers. The table came from immunoSEQ multiplex PCR; TCRdb's copy has only in-frame clones and leaves some out. Here the sample spans 52,000 or so clones, just under 85% being singletons. The sequencing used CD4+ or CD8+ T cells sorted from blood, collected in a trial of the OX40 agonist ivuxolimab. Receptors originate from an adult with an advanced solid tumor such as melanoma, head and neck, liver or kidney cancer.

Concerning this clone: Other DNA sequences in the sample encode the same CDR3. The gene calls are TRBV10-1 and TRBJ1-1, with unresolved D. The germline V gene has CDR1 WNHNN and CDR2 SYGVQD (reference sequence). The CDR3 is 13 amino acids. The V and J ends lost 6 bases and 3 bases respectively, with 11 bases between them. In nucleotides, the CDR3 is TGCGCCAGCAGCCTCAACCGGGACACTGAAGCTTTCTTT. This sequence encodes CASSLNRDTEAFF.

The genes are TRBV19 and TRBJ2-3; no clear D. V was pared by 5 bases and J by 4 bases, with 16 bases between. The CDR3 length is 15 residues. Germline CDR1 LNHDA, CDR2 SQIVND (reference sequence). The CDR3 sequence: CASSLRIDVSDTQYF. The CDR3 region has the DNA TGTGCCAGTAGTCTACGGATAGACGTTTCAGATACGCAGTATTTT.

The chain has TRBV7-6 and TRBJ2-1, with TRBD2 matching 13 bases. The CDR3 is made up of 21 amino acids. Germline-derived CDR1 and CDR2 are SGHVS and FNYEAQ. The V gene end was trimmed by 5 bases and the J gene end by 1 base; junction bases not matched to a gene: 17. The CDR3 sequence is CASSPTLGGTSGNRSYNEQFF. In DNA form, the CDR3 reads TGTGCCAGCAGCCCAACCCTGGGCGGGACTAGCGGGAATCGGTCCTACAATGAGCAGTTCTTC.

The rearrangement uses TRBV30 and TRBJ2-7; perhaps TRBD2 as D (7 bases). Germline lookup yields CDR1 GTSNPN and CDR2 SVGIG (reference sequence). The CDR3 consists of 11 residues. V was cut by 3 bases and J by 9 bases, with 12 bases left in between. CDR3 sequence reads: CAWRRGEGQYF. As DNA, the CDR3 is TGTGCCTGGAGGAGGGGGGAGGGGCAGTACTTC.

CDR3 nucleotides: TGTGCCAGCAGTACGACGAGGCAGACCTACGAGCAGTACTTC. Translating it yields CASSTTRQTYEQYF. The rearrangement joins TRBV6-5 to TRBJ2-7; D is ambiguous. The CDR3 covers 14 residues. The V end lost 5 bases, the J end lost 2 bases, and 13 bases lay between the germline ends. Germline CDR1 MNHEY, CDR2 SVGAGI.

CDR3 in DNA: TGTGCCAGCAGTGAAGTGGGGGGCCCGTTCTTC. It translates to CASSEVGGPFF. The genes are TRBV25-1 and TRBJ2-1; D may correspond to TRBD1 or TRBD2 (6 bases each). There are 11 residues in the CDR3. CDR1 and CDR2 (germline): MGHDK, SYGVNS. The V end lost 2 bases, the J end lost 15 bases, and 11 bases lay between the germline ends.

The rearrangement joins TRBV6-5 to TRBJ2-1; D possibly corresponds to TRBD2 (5 bases). The germline V gene encodes CDR1 MNHEY and CDR2 SVGAGI. The CDR3 sequence is 13 residues long. Trimming took 7 bases from V and 0 from J, leaving 7 bases between them. The CDR3 nucleotides are TGTGCCAGCAAAGACTACTCCTACAATGAGCAGTTCTTC. It specifies CASKDYSYNEQFF.

This clone was seen only a few times. V and J are TRBV9 and TRBJ2-1, with D possibly TRBD2 on 6 matching bases. Trimming removed 7 bases from V and 7 bases from J, with 15 bases in between. Germline V gene data show CDR1 as SGDLS and CDR2 as YYNGEE. This CDR3 region has 13 residues. The CDR3: CASSLGGLNEQFF. The CDR3 DNA is TGTGCCAGCTCATTGGGGGGTCTGAATGAGCAGTTCTTC.

This sequence joins TRBV5-1 and TRBJ2-1; 14 positions agree with TRBD2. CDR3 length: 16 amino acids. The J segment lost 6 bases and the V segment lost 1 base, leaving 3 bases of the junction unmatched. Germline-derived CDR1 and CDR2 are SGHRS and YFSETQ. In nucleotides, the CDR3 is TGCGCCAGCAGCTTGACGGGACTAGCGGGAGTCAATGAGCAGTTCTTC. Amino acid sequence: CASSLTGLAGVNEQFF.

V and J are TRBV7-9 and TRBJ2-7; 9 nucleotides agree with TRBD1. Germline V gene lookup returns CDR1 SEHNR and CDR2 FQNEAQ (reference sequence). Unmatched junction bases numbered 8, after V lost 2 bases and J lost 3 bases. The CDR3 contains 16 residues. As DNA, the CDR3 is TGTGCCAGCAGCTTATATCGCGGGACAGGGCGCTACGAGCAGTACTTC. Protein sequence: CASSLYRGTGRYEQYF. The full variable domain, in which reference TRBV7-9 and TRBJ2-7 provide the parts outside the CDR3, is DTGVSQNPRHKITKRGQNVTFRCDPISEHNRLYWYRQTLGQGPEFLTYFQNEAQLEKSRLLSDRFSAERPKGSFSTLEIQRTEQGDSAMYLCASSLYRGTGRYEQYFGPGTRLTVT.

This rearrangement joins TRBV4-1 to TRBJ1-6; D is possibly TRBD1 (6 bases). V dropped 4 bases and J dropped 8 bases, with 21 bases sitting between them. This CDR3 contains 17 residues. From germline, CDR1 is MGHRA and CDR2 YSYEKL. The CDR3 is CASSPRPRGNRDSPLHF. DNA of the CDR3: TGCGCCAGCAGCCCTCGCCCGAGGGGGAATAGGGATTCACCCCTCCACTTT.

This chain joins TRBV10-3 and TRBJ2-2; TRBD2 aligns across 8 bases. The CDR3 spans 17 residues. Trimming took 6 bases from V and 7 from J; bases not matched to a gene: 16. Looked up from germline, CDR1 is ENHRY and CDR2 is SYGVKD. CDR3 nucleotides: TGTGCCATCAGACCACGGGGGGTAGCGGGGACCCGCGGGGAGCTGTTTTTT. Translating gives CAIRPRGVAGTRGELFF.

This chain joins TRBV5-1 and TRBJ2-3; TRBD2 might be the D (6 bases). Germline V lookup: CDR1 SGHRS, CDR2 YFSETQ. The V gene lost 0 bases and the J gene lost 5 bases, with 16 bases spanning the gap. The CDR3 has 16 residues. CDR3 nucleotides: TGCGCCAGCAGCTTGGGGGATAGCGGATTTGGAGATACGCAGTATTTT. Protein product: CASSLGDSGFGDTQYF.

This rearrangement joins TRBV7-6 to TRBJ2-1, with D maybe TRBD1 (6 bases). Between the trimmed V and J ends, which lost 5 bases and 0 bases, there was a span of 17 bases. Germline V gene sequence: CDR1 SGHVS, CDR2 FNYEAQ. The CDR3 is 17 amino acids. The CDR3 is CASSPRDTINSYNEQFF. In nucleotides, the CDR3 is TGTGCCAGCAGCCCACGGGACACCATTAACTCCTACAATGAGCAGTTCTTC.

The chain employs TRBV27 and TRBJ1-4; no clear D gene. CDR3 size: 12 residues. Germline V CDR1 and CDR2: MNHEY, SMNVEV (reference sequence). The ends were cut back, 5 bases at V and 11 bases at J, with 12 bases in the middle. The CDR3 sequence is CASSLNRDKLFF. In nucleotides, the CDR3 is TGTGCCAGCAGTCTGAATCGAGATAAACTGTTTTTT. The full variable domain, rest sourced from reference TRBV27 and TRBJ1-4, is EAQVTQNPRYLITVTGKKLTVTCSQNMNHEYMSWYRQDPGLGLRQIYYSMNVEVTDKGDVPEGYKVSRKEKRNFPLILESPSPNQTSLYFCASSLNRDKLFFGSGTQLSVL.

The chain is built from TRBV5-3 and TRBJ2-5; D is undetermined. Being an ORF, TRBV5-3 has a function that is uncertain. This CDR3 region has 15 residues. Trimming pared 4 bases from V and 4 bases from J, leaving 17 bases between. CDR3 sequence: CARSPDNRHGETQYF. CDR3 nucleotides: TGTGCCAGAAGCCCGGATAATCGACATGGAGAGACCCAGTACTTC.

This chain connects TRBV18 to TRBJ2-7; D gene ambiguous. From germline, CDR1 is KGHSH and CDR2 LQKENI. The V gene lost 0 bases and the J gene lost 7 bases, with 7 bases spanning the gap. The length of the CDR3 is 12 residues. CDR3 residues: CASSPPVGEQYF. DNA of the CDR3: TGTGCCAGCTCACCACCTGTTGGAGAGCAGTACTTC.